This is a list of T cell receptor beta chains from one sample in a study of T cells in Graves' hyperthyroidism and ophthalmopathy. TCRdb re-analysed the multiplex PCR reads in MiXCR, keeping a single row per CDR3 protein. The table has approximately 430,000 distinct CDR3 sequences, around 15% seen once. Specimen: blood. The receptors were gathered from a man aged 18 to 29 with Graves' ophthalmopathy. CDR3s include the opening cysteine and the closing phenylalanine or tryptophan.

J gene	V gene	CDR3 length	CDR3 protein
TRBJ1-5	TRBV7-9	14	CASSLEDGNQPQHF
TRBJ2-7	TRBV6-2/TRBV6-3	11	CASSYRWEQYF
TRBJ1-4	TRBV15	17	CATSRAFQQSTNEKLFF
TRBJ2-1	TRBV10-3	14	CAISAAGGPDEQFF
TRBJ1-5	TRBV7-9	12	CASMRENQPQHF
TRBJ2-7	TRBV20-1	18	CSAMGWGSGGTQSYEQYF
TRBJ2-7	TRBV11-3	16	CASSRRRGGDPYEQYF
TRBJ1-2	TRBV14	12	CASSQDGDGYTF
TRBJ2-4	TRBV14	17	CASSHLGVGEAKNIQYF
TRBJ1-6	TRBV30	13	CAWSSRGGSPLHF
TRBJ2-7	TRBV15	14	CATSRAPGSYEQYF
TRBJ2-7	TRBV18	13	CASSPSGKYEQYF
TRBJ1-2	TRBV18	16	CASSPSTELANYGYTF
TRBJ2-2	TRBV7-6	16	CASSLDASGKGGELFF
TRBJ2-5	TRBV10-3	15	CAISVEGGRSVTQYF
TRBJ2-1	TRBV30	15	CAWSGGLAGYFGQFF
TRBJ2-1	TRBV7-2	14	CASSGWGARDEQFF
TRBJ1-2	TRBV27	15	CASSGEGQGGYGYTF
TRBJ1-3	TRBV6-5	15	CASSYSRTPGNTIYF
TRBJ1-6	TRBV20-1	16	CSARLQGSSYNSPLHF
TRBJ2-5	TRBV5-1	13	CASTETTQETQYF
TRBJ2-3	TRBV29-1	13	CSVGGIGTDTQYF
TRBJ1-2	TRBV7-2	13	CASSLDWGYGYTF
TRBJ2-5	TRBV20-1	16	CSARDKGLAGVETQYF
TRBJ2-7	TRBV6-1	13	CASSEGSSYEQYF
TRBJ2-7	TRBV7-6	14	CASSRDRTTYEQYF
TRBJ2-1	TRBV10-3	13	CAISGLADNEQFF
TRBJ2-6	TRBV30	15	CAWGRSSSGANVPTF
TRBJ2-5	TRBV12-3/TRBV12-4	14	CASTGTEVEETQYF
TRBJ2-1	TRBV5-5	21	CASSFLTAGTSGGPSYNEQFF
TRBJ2-6	TRBV29-1	19	CSAGVMREVQISGANVLTF
TRBJ2-1	TRBV20-1	13	CSAGGLRGNEQFF
TRBJ2-2	TRBV3-1	14	CASSQDGTTGELFF
TRBJ2-7	TRBV11-2	13	CASSPPDRYEQYF
TRBJ2-7	TRBV18	14	CASSLMSTLYEQYF
TRBJ1-1	TRBV20-1	13	CSASSAKNTEAFF
TRBJ2-7	TRBV19	14	CASREQGPPDEQYF
TRBJ2-2	TRBV9	14	CASRGGGITGELFF
TRBJ1-5	TRBV20-1	17	CSAREPRSGNRNQPQHF
TRBJ1-4	TRBV28	14	CASSPGQANEKLFF
TRBJ2-2	TRBV12-3/TRBV12-4	18	CASSFLAGGGGGTGELFF
TRBJ2-7	TRBV18	14	CASSPSQISYEQYF
TRBJ2-1	TRBV27	15	CATGGIGTSWFEQFF
TRBJ2-1	TRBV6-5	12	CASSYSTGEQFF
TRBJ1-6	TRBV9	13	CASSEQGYSPLHF
TRBJ1-3	TRBV6-6	15	CASSYLTGGRNTIYF
TRBJ2-1	TRBV20-1	14	CSAVTGANWNEQFF